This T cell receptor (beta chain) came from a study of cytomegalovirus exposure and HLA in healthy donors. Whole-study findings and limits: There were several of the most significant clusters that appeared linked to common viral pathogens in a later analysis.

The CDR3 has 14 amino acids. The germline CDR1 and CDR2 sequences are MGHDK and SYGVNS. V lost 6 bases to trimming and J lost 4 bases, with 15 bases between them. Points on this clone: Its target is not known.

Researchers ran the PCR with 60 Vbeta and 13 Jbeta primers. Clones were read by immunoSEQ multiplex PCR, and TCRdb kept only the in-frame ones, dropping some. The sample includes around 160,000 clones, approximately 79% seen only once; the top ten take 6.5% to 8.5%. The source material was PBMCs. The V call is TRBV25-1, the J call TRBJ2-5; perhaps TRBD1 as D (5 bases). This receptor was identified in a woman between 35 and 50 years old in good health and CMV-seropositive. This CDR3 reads CASRTATGLETQYF. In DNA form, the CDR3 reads TGTGCCAGCAGGACAGCTACAGGATTAGAGACCCAGTACTTC.